The 27 T cell receptor beta chains presented below share a single source sample, sequenced in a study of CD8+ T cells in alopecia areata. The sample's treatment: oral pan-JAK inhibitor, 5-10 mg twice daily. Isolated RNA was reverse transcribed into cDNA used as the sequencing template. Measured with immunoSEQ multiplex PCR; TCRdb has only the in-frame clones, and not every one. Of about 94,000 clones in the sample, about 70% were seen once. This sample comprised CD8+ T cells sorted from blood, obtained at roughly week 45, from a patient treated with tofacitinib. These receptors came from a human donor with alopecia areata.

The chain joins TRBV5-1 to TRBJ2-3; D is undetermined. This CDR3 has 18 residues. V lost 0 bases to trimming and J lost 1 base, with 18 bases between them. From germline, CDR1 is SGHRS and CDR2 YFSETQ. This CDR3 is CASSLAVSTQPGTDTQYF. Written as DNA, the CDR3 is TGCGCCAGCAGCTTGGCCGTATCTACCCAGCCTGGCACAGATACGCAGTATTTT.

This clone has just one count. The CDR3: CASSSGTGSQPQHF. The CDR3 nucleotides read TGTGCCAGCAGCTCCGGGACGGGGAGTCAGCCCCAGCATTTT. The chain has TRBV7-2 and TRBJ1-5, with D possibly TRBD1 on 5 matching bases. The germline V gene has CDR1 SGHTA and CDR2 FQGNSA. The CDR3 loop spans 14 amino acids. The ends were cut back, 4 bases at V and 6 bases at J, with 13 bases in the middle.

J is TRBJ2-7 and V is TRBV29-1; perhaps TRBD2 as D (6 bases). V lost 6 bases and J lost 5, with 26 bases in between. Germline V gene data show CDR1 as SQVTM and CDR2 as ANQGSEA. The CDR3 runs to 16 residues. CDR3 sequence: CSVQGGEYGFADEQYF. The CDR3 nucleotides are TGCAGCGTCCAGGGCGGGGAGTATGGGTTCGCCGACGAGCAGTACTTC.

This chain joins TRBV5-6 and TRBJ2-1, with no clear D. Germline V gene lookup returns CDR1 SGHDT and CDR2 YYEEEE. The V end lost 4 bases, the J end lost 8 bases, and 10 bases lay between the germline ends. The CDR3 covers 12 residues. CDR3 amino acids: CASSPAWDEQFF. CDR3 coding DNA: TGTGCCAGCAGCCCCGCCTGGGATGAGCAGTTCTTC.

This clone was observed a handful of times. CDR3 nucleotides: TGTGCCAGCAGCTTAGTTGTGTACAATGAGCAGTTCTTC. Translation: CASSLVVYNEQFF. The chain carries TRBV11-2 and TRBJ2-1; D ambiguous. This CDR3 region has 13 residues. Germline V gene data show CDR1 as SGHAT and CDR2 as FQNNGV. The V end was cut by 1 base, the J end by 4 bases, with 5 bases between. Supplemented by reference TRBV11-2 and TRBJ2-1, the full variable domain reads EAGVAQSPRYKIIEKRQSVAFWCNPISGHATLYWYQQILGQGPKLLIQFQNNGVVDDSQLPKDRFSAERLKGVDSTLKIQPAKLEDSAVYLCASSLVVYNEQFFGPGTRLTVL.

The chain joins TRBV5-1 to TRBJ1-2; D possibly corresponds to TRBD1 (6 bases). Germline V gene data show CDR1 as SGHRS and CDR2 as YFSETQ. This CDR3 spans 14 amino acids. V dropped 0 bases and J dropped 6 bases, with 12 bases sitting between them. CDR3 nucleotides: TGCGCCAGCAGCTTGGAACTGGGGGGCGATGGCTACACCTTC. Its protein product is CASSLELGGDGYTF.

V usage is TRBV29-1 and J usage is TRBJ2-4; maybe TRBD2 (5 bases). Trimming pared 6 bases from V and 0 bases from J, leaving 18 bases between. The V gene's germline CDR1 is SQVTM and CDR2 ANQGSEA. The CDR3 runs 16 residues. The CDR3 is CSVVRVEAIAKNIQYF. As DNA, the CDR3 is TGCAGCGTCGTTAGGGTGGAGGCCATAGCCAAAAACATTCAGTACTTC. Using reference TRBV29-1 and TRBJ2-4 for the parts outside the CDR3, the full variable domain is SAVISQKPSRDICQRGTSLTIQCQVDSQVTMMFWYRQQPGQSLTLIATANQGSEATYESGFVIDKFPISRPNLTFSTLTVSNMSPEDSSIYLCSVVRVEAIAKNIQYFGAGTRLSVL.

There are a few counts of this clone. The J gene is TRBJ1-1, the V gene TRBV7-9; D not resolved. With 5 bases removed from V and 1 base from J, the gap between germline ends came to 11 bases. Germline V gives CDR1 SEHNR, CDR2 FQNEAQ (reference sequence). CDR3 length: 14 amino acids. For the CDR3, the DNA is TGTGCCAGCAGCACCTCCCGGGGGAACACTGAAGCTTTCTTT. The encoded protein is CASSTSRGNTEAFF.

The CDR3 DNA follows: TGTGCCAGTGGAGAGGGAGGCGATGGTGGCTACACCTTC. It encodes CASGEGGDGGYTF. J is TRBJ1-2 and V is TRBV28; D gene ambiguous. Germline values: CDR1 MDHEN, CDR2 SYDVKM. CDR3 length: 13 amino acids. Trimming stripped 9 bases from V and 7 bases from J, with 18 bases between.

The rearrangement uses TRBV12-5 and TRBJ2-7; 14 bases match TRBD2. In germline, CDR1 is LGHNT, CDR2 FRNRAP. The CDR3 runs to 17 residues. J was trimmed by 3 bases and V by 5 bases; bases with no gene match: 9. This CDR3 is CASGLQTSGGDLYEQYF. The CDR3 bases are TGTGCTAGTGGTCTTCAGACTAGCGGGGGGGATCTCTACGAGCAGTACTTC.

The chain carries TRBV30 and TRBJ2-3; 8 bases align to TRBD2. V lost 1 base and J lost 3; bases outside the gene matches: 3. Germline CDR1 GTSNPN, CDR2 SVGIG (reference sequence). The CDR3 spans 14 residues. The DNA of the CDR3 is TGTGCCTGGAGTGGCGGGGGGCGGACAGATACGCAGTATTTT. Amino acid sequence: CAWSGGGRTDTQYF.

The chain recombines TRBV18 with TRBJ2-1, with D possibly being TRBD2 (6 bases). The CDR3 covers 15 residues. Germline loops: CDR1 KGHSH, CDR2 LQKENI. Trimming took 4 bases from V and 1 from J, leaving 11 bases between them. Here the CDR3 reads CASSLSGGSYNEQFF. In nucleotides, the CDR3 is TGTGCCAGCTCACTCTCCGGGGGTTCCTACAATGAGCAGTTCTTC.

The V call is TRBV7-8, the J call TRBJ2-1; TRBD2 agrees at 8 bases. Trimming took 4 bases from V and 9 from J; bases not matched to a gene: 8. CDR3 length: 14 amino acids. Germline V CDR1 and CDR2: SGHVS, FQNEAQ. The CDR3 DNA is TGTGCCAGCAGCTATAGGGGAAGCGGGGGTGAGCAGTTCTTC. As protein: CASSYRGSGGEQFF. The variable domain in full, with the rest retrieved from reference TRBV7-8 and TRBJ2-1, is GAGVSQSPRYKVAKRGQDVALRCDPISGHVSLFWYQQALGQGPEFLTYFQNEAQLDKSGLPSDRFFAERPEGSVSTLKIQRTQQEDSAVYLCASSYRGSGGEQFFGPGTRLTVL.

This chain links TRBV28 with TRBJ2-5, with D possibly matching TRBD2 (6 bases). Trimming took 6 bases from V and 1 from J, leaving 12 bases between them. The CDR3 runs to 14 residues. Germline V gene data show CDR1 as MDHEN and CDR2 as SYDVKM. Here the CDR3 DNA reads TGTGCCAGCAGCGGGGGACGGCTCCAAGAGACCCAGTACTTC. Amino acids: CASSGGRLQETQYF.

The chain is built from TRBV6-5 and TRBJ1-2; D is unclear. The CDR3 runs 13 residues. V lost 7 bases to trimming and J lost 6 bases, with 15 bases between them. CDR1 and CDR2 from the germline V gene are MNHEY and SVGAGI. The chain's CDR3 is CASTNTGLDGYTF. CDR3 DNA: TGTGCCAGCACCAACACGGGGTTAGATGGCTACACCTTC.

This rearrangement joins TRBV7-3 to TRBJ2-2; D is undetermined. Germline assignment: CDR1 SGHTA and CDR2 FQGTGA. The CDR3 has 17 amino acids. V dropped 2 bases and J dropped 4 bases, with 17 bases sitting between them. CDR3 protein: CASSLFSTPKGTGELFF. CDR3 sequence (DNA): TGTGCCAGCAGCTTATTTAGCACACCAAAAGGCACCGGGGAGCTGTTTTTT.

This sequence joins TRBV30 and TRBJ1-2; perhaps TRBD1 as D (6 bases). The germline V gene encodes CDR1 GTSNPN and CDR2 SVGIG (reference sequence). The CDR3 has 13 amino acids. The V end was cut by 1 base, the J end by 1 base, with 7 bases between. CDR3 in amino acids: CAWSEGGNYGYTF. As DNA, the CDR3 is TGTGCCTGGAGTGAGGGGGGTAACTATGGCTACACCTTC.

There are a few counts of this clone. CDR3 nucleotide sequence: TGCGCCAGCAGCCAAGGGAATCAAGGGAAAAACATTCAGTACTTC. Protein product: CASSQGNQGKNIQYF. V gene TRBV4-3 combines with J gene TRBJ2-4; D is uncertain. With 1 base removed from V and 4 bases from J, the gap between germline ends came to 11 bases. The CDR3 is made up of 15 amino acids. Looked up from germline, CDR1 is LGHNA and CDR2 is YSLEER.

This clone was counted a few times. The chain links TRBV30 to TRBJ2-2, with D perhaps TRBD1 (5 bases). This CDR3 region has 14 residues. The germline V and J ends were trimmed by 5 bases and 0 bases, with 10 bases remaining between them. CDR1 GTSNPN and CDR2 SVGIG come from the germline V gene (reference sequence). The CDR3 loop reads CAWGPTANTGELFF. CDR3 bases: TGTGCCTGGGGACCGACAGCGAACACCGGGGAGCTGTTTTTT.

This clone was observed a few times. V and J are TRBV27 and TRBJ2-7; D may be TRBD1 (5 bases). Germline CDR1 MNHEY, CDR2 SMNVEV (reference sequence). Trimming removed 1 base at V and 6 bases at J, with 10 bases between. CDR3 length: 13 amino acids. The CDR3 DNA reads TGTGCCAGCAGTTTATTCAGCCAGGGCGAGCAGTACTTC. This encodes CASSLFSQGEQYF.

This chain connects TRBV9 to TRBJ2-4; tentative D call: TRBD2 (6 bases). Looked up from germline, CDR1 is SGDLS and CDR2 is YYNGEE. V gave up 4 bases and J gave up 3 bases, with 17 bases separating them. The CDR3 sequence is 16 residues long. CDR3 loop: CASSPHSGGGKNIQYF. The CDR3 nucleotides read TGTGCCAGCAGCCCCCATTCCGGGGGAGGCAAAAACATTCAGTACTTC.

The chain has TRBV6-6 and TRBJ2-1; 9 bases line up with TRBD2. This CDR3 comprises 15 residues. CDR1 and CDR2 from the germline V gene are MNHNY and SVGAGI (reference sequence). Losses at the gene ends were 0 bases for V and 8 bases for J; bases not matched to a gene: 5. The CDR3 reads CASSYSRGGPDEQFF. In DNA, the CDR3 is TGTGCCAGCAGTTACTCGCGGGGGGGCCCCGATGAGCAGTTCTTC.

The J gene is TRBJ2-3, the V gene TRBV4-3; the D call may be TRBD1 or TRBD2 (5 bases each). This CDR3 has 15 amino acids. The V gene lost 0 bases and the J gene lost 0 bases, with 7 bases spanning the gap. CDR1 is LGHNA, CDR2 YSLEER, per germline. CDR3: CASSQDEGSTDTQYF. CDR3 bases: TGCGCCAGCAGCCAAGACGAGGGGAGCACAGATACGCAGTATTTT.

Only a few counts were recorded for this clone. The rearrangement joins TRBV5-1 to TRBJ2-1; 8 bases map to TRBD1. V lost 4 bases and J lost 3; bases outside the gene matches: 6. This CDR3 spans 15 amino acids. Germline V gene sequence: CDR1 SGHRS, CDR2 YFSETQ. CDR3 amino acids: CASSEGQVLYNEQFF. As DNA, the CDR3 is TGCGCCAGCAGCGAGGGACAGGTCCTCTACAATGAGCAGTTCTTC.

This chain joins TRBV7-8 and TRBJ2-1, with 9 bases identical to TRBD2. The CDR3 is 17 residues long. Germline trimming cut 0 bases from V and 3 bases from J; bases unmatched to any gene: 6. Germline assignment: CDR1 SGHVS and CDR2 FQNEAQ. The CDR3 protein is CASSLAISGGLYNEQFF. Here the CDR3 DNA reads TGTGCCAGCAGCTTAGCGATTAGCGGGGGCCTCTACAATGAGCAGTTCTTC.

This sequence joins TRBV4-3 and TRBJ2-7; D is uncertain. Trimming removed 2 bases from V and 1 base from J, with 6 bases in between. Per germline, CDR1 LGHNA and CDR2 YSLEER. This CDR3 region has 13 residues. For the CDR3, the DNA is TGCGCCAGCAGCCAAAGGCAGTCCTACGAGCAGTACTTC. It is translated as CASSQRQSYEQYF.

About this clone itself: Its ends do not fully match the called genes, so a read error is possible. Written as DNA, the CDR3 is TGTGCCTGGAGTGGCGATAGGACCCAAAACTTC. Protein: CAWSGDRTQNF. V and J are TRBV30 and TRBJ2-7; D call uncertain. Germline CDR1 reads GTSNPN; CDR2 reads SVGIG (reference sequence). CDR3 length equals 11 residues.